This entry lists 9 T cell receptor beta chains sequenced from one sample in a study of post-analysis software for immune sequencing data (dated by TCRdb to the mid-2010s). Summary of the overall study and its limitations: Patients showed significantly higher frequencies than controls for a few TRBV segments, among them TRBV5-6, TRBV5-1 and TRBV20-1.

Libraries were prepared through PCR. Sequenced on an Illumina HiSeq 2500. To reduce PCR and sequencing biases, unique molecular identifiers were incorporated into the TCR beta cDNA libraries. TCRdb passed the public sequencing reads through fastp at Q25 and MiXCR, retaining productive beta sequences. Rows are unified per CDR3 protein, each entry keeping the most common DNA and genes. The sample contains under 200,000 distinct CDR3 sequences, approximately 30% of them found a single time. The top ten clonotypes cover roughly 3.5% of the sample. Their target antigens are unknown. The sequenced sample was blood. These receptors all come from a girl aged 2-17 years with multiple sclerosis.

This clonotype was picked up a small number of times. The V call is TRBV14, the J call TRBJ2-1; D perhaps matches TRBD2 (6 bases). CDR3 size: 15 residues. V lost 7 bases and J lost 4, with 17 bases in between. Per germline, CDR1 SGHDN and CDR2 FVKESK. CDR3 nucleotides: TGTGCCAGCAAGCTTAGCGGCCACGATTACAATGAGCAGTTCTTC. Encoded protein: CASKLSGHDYNEQFF.

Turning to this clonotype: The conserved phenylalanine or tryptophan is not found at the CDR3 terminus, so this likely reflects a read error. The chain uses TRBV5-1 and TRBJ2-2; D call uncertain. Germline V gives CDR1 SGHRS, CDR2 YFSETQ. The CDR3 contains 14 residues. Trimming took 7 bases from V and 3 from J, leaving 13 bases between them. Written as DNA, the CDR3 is TGCGCCAGCGCTTTCAGAGACTACACCGGGGAGCTGTTTTTG. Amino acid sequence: CASAFRDYTGELFL.

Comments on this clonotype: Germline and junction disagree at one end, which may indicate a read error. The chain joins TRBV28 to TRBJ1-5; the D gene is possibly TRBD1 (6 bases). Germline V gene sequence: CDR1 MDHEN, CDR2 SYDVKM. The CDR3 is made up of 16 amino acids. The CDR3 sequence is CASSSRTEAGNQPQHF. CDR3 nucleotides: TGTGCCAGTAGTTCCAGGACAGAGGCGGGCAATCAGCCCCAGCATTTT.

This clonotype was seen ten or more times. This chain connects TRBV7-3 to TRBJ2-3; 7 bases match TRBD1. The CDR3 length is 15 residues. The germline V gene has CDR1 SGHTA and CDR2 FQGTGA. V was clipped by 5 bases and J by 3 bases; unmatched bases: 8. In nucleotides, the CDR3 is TGTGCCAGCAGCCTTGTGGGACAGATGACAGATACGCAGTATTTT. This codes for CASSLVGQMTDTQYF.

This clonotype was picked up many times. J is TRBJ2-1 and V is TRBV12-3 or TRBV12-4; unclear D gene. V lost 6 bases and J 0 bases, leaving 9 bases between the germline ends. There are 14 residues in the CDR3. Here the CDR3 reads CASSLLASYNEQFF. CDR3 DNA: TGTGCCAGCAGCCTTCTGGCCTCCTACAATGAGCAGTTCTTC.

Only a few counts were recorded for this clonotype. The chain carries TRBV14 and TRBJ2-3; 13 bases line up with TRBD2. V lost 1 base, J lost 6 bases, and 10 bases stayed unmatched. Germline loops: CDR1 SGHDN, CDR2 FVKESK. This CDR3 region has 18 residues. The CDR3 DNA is TGTGCCAGCAGCCAAGGGAGGGGACTAGCGGGAATCGGGGATACGCAGTATTTT. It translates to CASSQGRGLAGIGDTQYF.

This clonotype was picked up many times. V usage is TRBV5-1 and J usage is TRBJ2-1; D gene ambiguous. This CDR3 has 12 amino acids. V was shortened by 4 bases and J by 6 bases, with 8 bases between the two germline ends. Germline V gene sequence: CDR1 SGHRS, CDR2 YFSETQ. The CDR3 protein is CASSITVNEQFF. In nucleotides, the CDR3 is TGCGCCAGCAGCATAACAGTCAATGAGCAGTTCTTC.

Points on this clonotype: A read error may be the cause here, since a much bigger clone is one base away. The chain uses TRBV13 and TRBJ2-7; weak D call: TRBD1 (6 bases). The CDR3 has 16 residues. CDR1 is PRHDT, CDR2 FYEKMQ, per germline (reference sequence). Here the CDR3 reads CAGSRTLRGSTYEQYF. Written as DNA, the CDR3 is TGTGCCGGCAGCCGGACCCTCAGGGGCTCTACCTACGAGCAGTACTTC.

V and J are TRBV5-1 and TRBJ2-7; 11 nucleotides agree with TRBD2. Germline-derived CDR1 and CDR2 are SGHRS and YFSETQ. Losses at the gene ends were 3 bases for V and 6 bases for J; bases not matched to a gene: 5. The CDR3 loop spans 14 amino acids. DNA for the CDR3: TGCGCCAGCAGCTGGGCGACTAGCGGGGTCGAGCAGTACTTC. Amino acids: CASSWATSGVEQYF.